The 23 T cell receptor beta chains listed next were all sequenced from one sample in a study of shared clonotypes between healthy human individuals. Produced via immunoSEQ multiplex PCR; TCRdb's table is partial and in-frame only. This sample yields about 2.2 million clones, of which around 93% are seen a single time; roughly 1.7% belongs to the top ten. Naive-designated CD8 cells lacked CD45RO, were positively enriched for CCR7, and omitted terminally differentiated effector memory CD45RA+ cells. Sequenced input: naive CD8+ T cells from PBMCs. The receptors derive from a man in his late teens or twenties in good health. Some clones in this sample may be carry-over from other donors' samples.

J is TRBJ2-3 and V is TRBV5-4; TRBD2 might be the D (7 bases). The V gene's germline CDR1 is SGHNT and CDR2 YYREEE (reference sequence). The CDR3 has 15 residues. Trimming removed 0 bases from V and 4 bases from J, with 12 bases in between. This CDR3 is CASSLEWGGPDTQYF. CDR3 nucleotide sequence: TGTGCCAGCAGCTTGGAGTGGGGGGGGCCAGATACGCAGTATTTT.

CDR3 protein: CASSIDLPDTQYF. The CDR3 bases are TGTGCCAGTAGTATAGATCTACCAGATACGCAGTATTTT. The chain joins TRBV19 to TRBJ2-3; no definite D call. The CDR3 covers 13 residues. The V gene lost 0 bases and the J gene lost 4 bases, with 5 bases spanning the gap. Germline values: CDR1 LNHDA, CDR2 SQIVND (reference sequence).

This chain uses TRBV19 with TRBJ2-5, with D perhaps matching TRBD2 (5 bases). Trimming took 5 bases from V and 5 from J, leaving 15 bases between them. This CDR3 is 14 amino acids long. Germline-derived CDR1 and CDR2 are LNHDA and SQIVND (reference sequence). The CDR3: CASSPPGVRETQYF. CDR3 coding DNA: TGTGCCAGTAGTCCACCCGGGGTCCGGGAGACCCAGTACTTC.

On this clone itself: The DNA is left out, because the CDR3 cannot be placed on it with certainty; the CDR3 is given as TCRdb lists it. The chain recombines TRBV28 with TRBJ2-3. The CDR3 spans 14 amino acids, including both terminal residues. The germline V gene has CDR1 MDHEN and CDR2 SYDVKM. The CDR3: CASSILDSTDTQYF.

The chain couples TRBV6-5 to TRBJ2-7; D is possibly TRBD2 (5 bases). Trimming took off 2 bases at V and 9 bases at J, with 11 bases between the two ends. Germline V gene data show CDR1 as MNHEY and CDR2 as SVGAGI. The CDR3 loop spans 12 amino acids. CDR3 coding DNA: TGTGCCAGCAGTTACAACGGCGGGCCGCAGTACTTC. Protein product: CASSYNGGPQYF.

The rearrangement links TRBV9 to TRBJ2-7, with a possible D match to TRBD1 (6 bases). With 4 bases removed from V and 0 bases from J, the gap between germline ends came to 20 bases. Germline lookup yields CDR1 SGDLS and CDR2 YYNGEE. This CDR3 comprises 17 residues. The CDR3 here is CASSLSAGTPLSYEQYF. The CDR3 DNA follows: TGTGCCAGCAGCCTATCGGCCGGGACACCACTCTCCTACGAGCAGTACTTC.

The CDR3 nucleotides read TGCGCCAGCAGCCCAGACAGGGGGATGAACACTGAAGCTTTCTTT. Amino acids: CASSPDRGMNTEAFF. The chain uses TRBV5-1 and TRBJ1-1; 9 nucleotides align to TRBD1. CDR1 and CDR2 (germline): SGHRS, YFSETQ. The CDR3 sequence is 15 residues long. V lost 4 bases and J lost 0; bases outside the gene matches: 4.

This clone was recorded once. CDR3 sequence (DNA): TGTGCTAGTGGTTTGCCCCGACTAGCGGACTACGAGCAGTACTTC. Protein sequence: CASGLPRLADYEQYF. This chain joins TRBV12-5 and TRBJ2-7; 9 nucleotides align to TRBD2. The CDR3 length is 15 residues. V lost 2 bases and J lost 3; bases outside the gene matches: 5. Germline V gives CDR1 LGHNT, CDR2 FRNRAP.

The V and J genes are TRBV13 and TRBJ2-6, with D perhaps TRBD2 (5 bases). Looked up from germline, CDR1 is PRHDT and CDR2 is FYEKMQ (reference sequence). This CDR3 spans 15 amino acids. The V and J ends lost 7 bases and 4 bases respectively, with 14 bases between them. The CDR3 DNA follows: TGTGCCAGCACCTTTGGAGGACCGGGGGCCAACGTCCTGACTTTC. Translated, it gives CASTFGGPGANVLTF.

The chain joins TRBV6-1 to TRBJ1-1; D is perhaps TRBD1 (6 bases). Germline lookup yields CDR1 MNHNS and CDR2 SASEGT. The V end was cut by 5 bases, the J end by 10 bases, with 20 bases between. The CDR3 is made up of 14 amino acids. The CDR3 spells CASSPKEGGLAAFF. The DNA for the CDR3 is TGTGCCAGCAGTCCAAAGGAGGGGGGCCTCGCAGCTTTCTTT.

This chain connects TRBV27 to TRBJ2-1, with 10 nucleotides matching TRBD2. The CDR3 extends over 14 amino acids. V trimming: 7 bases; J trimming: 8 bases; junction bases outside the gene matches: 8. The germline gives CDR1 MNHEY, CDR2 SMNVEV (reference sequence). The CDR3 loop is CASMTSGRADEQFF. The CDR3 DNA reads TGTGCCAGCATGACCAGCGGGAGGGCCGATGAGCAGTTCTTC.

This clone was detected only once. The gene calls are TRBV19 and TRBJ2-4; D may be TRBD1 or TRBD2 (5 bases each). Between the trimmed V and J ends, which lost 1 base and 4 bases, there was a span of 11 bases. Germline V gene sequence: CDR1 LNHDA, CDR2 SQIVND (reference sequence). The CDR3 spans 15 residues. CDR3 sequence: CASSIVPGPKNIQYF. CDR3 bases: TGTGCCAGTAGTATAGTCCCGGGACCGAAAAACATTCAGTACTTC.

V and J are TRBV28 and TRBJ1-2; D unresolved. CDR3 length: 14 residues. From germline, CDR1 is MDHEN and CDR2 SYDVKM. The V gene lost 2 bases and the J gene lost 3 bases, with 10 bases spanning the gap. The CDR3 coding sequence is TGTGCCAGCAGTTTAAGTGGTGAGGACTATGGCTACACCTTC. Translation: CASSLSGEDYGYTF.

This clone occurred once. The chain employs TRBV27 and TRBJ1-1, with 8 bases fitting TRBD1. The CDR3 covers 16 residues. J was trimmed by 0 bases and V by 2 bases; bases with no gene match: 5. CDR1 MNHEY and CDR2 SMNVEV come from the germline V gene (reference sequence). In nucleotides, the CDR3 is TGTGCCAGCAGTTTACCCCGGACAGGGATGAACACTGAAGCTTTCTTT. This gives the protein CASSLPRTGMNTEAFF.

This clone was counted a single time. This chain links TRBV9 with TRBJ2-1, with D perhaps TRBD1 (5 bases). V was cut by 0 bases and J by 0 bases, with 13 bases left in between. Looked up from germline, CDR1 is SGDLS and CDR2 is YYNGEE. CDR3 length: 17 residues. DNA of the CDR3: TGTGCCAGCAGCGTAGGTTGGGGCTCGAGCTCCTACAATGAGCAGTTCTTC. It yields the protein CASSVGWGSSSYNEQFF.

The gene calls are TRBV4-2 and TRBJ2-7; D is possibly TRBD1 (6 bases). Trimming removed 5 bases from V and 4 bases from J, with 15 bases in between. The CDR3 consists of 14 residues. Germline V gives CDR1 LGHNA, CDR2 YNFKEQ. The CDR3 region is CASSGQSYPYEQYF. CDR3 DNA: TGTGCCAGCAGCGGACAGTCGTACCCGTACGAGCAGTACTTC.

This chain links TRBV6-5 with TRBJ1-5, with no clear D. V shed 6 bases and J shed 1 base, with 13 bases lying between them. Germline V gene data show CDR1 as MNHEY and CDR2 as SVGAGI. CDR3 length: 15 residues. In DNA, the CDR3 is TGTGCCAGCAGGATCATACCAAACAGCAATCAGCCCCAGCATTTT. It translates to CASRIIPNSNQPQHF.

The genes are TRBV15 and TRBJ1-3; no clear D gene. This CDR3 comprises 13 residues. Germline V gives CDR1 LNHNV, CDR2 YYDKDF (reference sequence). V shed 8 bases and J shed 0 bases, with 8 bases lying between them. The CDR3 region has the DNA TGTGCCACCGCCACGTACTCTGGAAACACCATATATTTT. Translated: CATATYSGNTIYF. Using reference TRBV15 and TRBJ1-3 for the parts outside the CDR3, the full variable domain is DAMVIQNPRYQVTQFGKPVTLSCSQTLNHNVMYWYQQKSSQAPKLLFHYYDKDFNNEADTPDNFQSRRPNTSFCFLDIRSPGLGDTAMYLCATATYSGNTIYFGEGSWLTVV.

V is TRBV4-3 and J is TRBJ2-3, with TRBD2 matching 10 bases. The germline CDR1 and CDR2 sequences are LGHNA and YSLEER. The junction had 3 bases not matched to a gene; V was cut back by 1 base and J by 5 bases. The CDR3 covers 15 residues. DNA for the CDR3: TGCGCCAGCAGCCAAGTGCTAGCGGGAGTAGATACGCAGTATTTT. Translated: CASSQVLAGVDTQYF.

The chain combines TRBV11-2 with TRBJ2-1; D is perhaps TRBD2 (6 bases). Germline V lookup: CDR1 SGHAT, CDR2 FQNNGV. V dropped 1 base and J dropped 2 bases, with 15 bases sitting between them. This CDR3 is 17 amino acids long. CDR3 in DNA: TGTGCCAGCAGCTTAGGCCTTAGCGGACCACCCTACAATGAGCAGTTCTTC. It translates to CASSLGLSGPPYNEQFF.

The chain combines TRBV11-2 with TRBJ1-1; 7 bases align to TRBD1. J gave up 4 bases and V 4 bases, and 12 bases lay outside the gene matches. The V gene's germline CDR1 is SGHAT and CDR2 FQNNGV. CDR3 size: 16 residues. The CDR3 loop is CASSSRRGQGSTEAFF. The CDR3 DNA follows: TGTGCCAGCAGCTCAAGGAGGGGGCAGGGGAGCACTGAAGCTTTCTTT.

The chain is built from TRBV28 and TRBJ2-3; TRBD2 matches at 7 bases. The V segment lost 3 bases and the J segment 6 bases; nucleotides outside the gene matches: 3. Looked up from germline, CDR1 is MDHEN and CDR2 is SYDVKM. The CDR3 length is 13 residues. In DNA, the CDR3 is TGTGCCAGCAGTTTGGCGGGGGAGGATACGCAGTATTTT. Protein sequence: CASSLAGEDTQYF. Supplemented by reference TRBV28 and TRBJ2-3, the full variable domain reads DVKVTQSSRYLVKRTGEKVFLECVQDMDHENMFWYRQDPGLGLRLIYFSYDVKMKEKGDIPEGYSVSREKKERFSLILESASTNQTSMYLCASSLAGEDTQYFGPGTRLTVL.

In its sample, this clone was seen once. The chain employs TRBV5-6 and TRBJ2-7; the D gene is possibly TRBD2 (5 bases). Germline V gives CDR1 SGHDT, CDR2 YYEEEE. The CDR3 consists of 14 residues. Deletions cut 0 bases from V and 5 bases from J, with 12 bases between. CDR3 loop: CASSLGRSGNEQYF. The CDR3 DNA reads TGTGCCAGCAGCTTGGGCCGCTCGGGGAACGAGCAGTACTTC.